The sequence of this T cell receptor beta chain was determined in a study of blood T cell repertoires in COVID-19. Study-wide context: Sites across the United States, Italy and Spain contributed samples from acute and convalescent COVID-19.

In the authors' methods: Estimation of nucleated cell counts relied on the amplification of reference gene primers. The protocol was immunoSEQ multiplex PCR, while the TCRdb copy is restricted to in-frame clones and leaves out a portion. That table supplies the V and J calls and clone size; D and trimming were determined from the DNA. The table has under 300,000 clones, about 82% seen once. The CDR3 has 16 amino acids. V lost 2 bases and J 2 bases, leaving 15 bases between the germline ends. Germline V gene lookup returns CDR1 KGHSH and CDR2 LQKENI. This receptor was obtained from a woman in her fifties or sixties with active or convalescent COVID-19. This sequence joins TRBV18 and TRBJ1-1; tentatively, D is TRBD1 (6 bases). Sequencing used peripheral blood. CDR3 sequence: CASSPDVGRGNTEAFF. The CDR3, as DNA: TGTGCCAGCTCACCAGATGTTGGCAGGGGCAACACTGAAGCTTTCTTT. The whole variable domain, filled in from reference TRBV18 and TRBJ1-1, reads NAGVMQNPRHLVRRRGQEARLRCSPMKGHSHVYWYRQLPEEGLKFMVYLQKENIIDESGMPKERFSAEFPKEGPSILRIQQVVRGDSAAYFCASSPDVGRGNTEAFFGQGTRLTVV.